This T cell receptor beta chain emerged from a study of blood T cell repertoires in COVID-19. Overall study: The cDNA or gDNA used as material had been derived from T cells, B-cell-depleted T cells, or PBMCs.

Study processing details: Reference gene primer amplification gave estimated nucleated cell counts. Produced via immunoSEQ multiplex PCR; TCRdb's table is partial and in-frame only. D and trimming were read from the DNA, whereas the V and J calls and clone size are those reported in that table. The repertoire holds fewer than 300,000 clones, with 70% to 90% as singletons. The germline gives CDR1 SGHTA, CDR2 FQGNSA. The CDR3 runs to 16 residues. The V gene end was trimmed by 1 base and the J gene end by 5 bases; junction bases not matched to a gene: 5. The rearrangement uses TRBV7-2 and TRBJ2-5; 12 bases line up with TRBD1. The sequence was obtained from a woman between 50 and 59 years old with acute or convalescent COVID-19. The source material was peripheral blood. The CDR3 nucleotides read TGTGCCAGCAGCTTAGGGGACAGGGGGCTCTGGGAGACCCAGTACTTC. Protein sequence: CASSLGDRGLWETQYF. The full variable domain, its missing parts supplied by reference TRBV7-2 and TRBJ2-5, is GAGVSQSPSNKVTEKGKDVELRCDPISGHTALYWYRQSLGQGLEFLIYFQGNSAPDKSGLPSDRFSAERTGGSVSTLTIQRTQQEDSAVYLCASSLGDRGLWETQYFGPGTRLLVL.